A selection of T cell receptor beta chains follows, all from one sample in a study of blood T cell repertoires in COVID-19. Profiled with immunoSEQ multiplex PCR; TCRdb holds only in-frame clones, not every one. Among 200,000 to 300,000 clones listed, 70% to 80% were seen once. The sequencing input was peripheral blood. The receptors derive from a woman older than 75 with acute or convalescent COVID-19. CDR3s include the opening cysteine and the closing phenylalanine or tryptophan. Each record gives: J gene, CDR3 length, D gene, V gene, CDR3 protein. A D gene is named only where the DNA matches it firmly.

J gene: TRBJ1-5; CDR3 length: 14; D gene: -; V gene: TRBV20-1; CDR3 protein: CSASNAEFRQPQHF
J gene: TRBJ2-1; CDR3 length: 15; D gene: TRBD2; V gene: TRBV2; CDR3 protein: CASGNSGRSSGEQFF
J gene: TRBJ2-2; CDR3 length: 14; D gene: TRBD2; V gene: TRBV5-5; CDR3 protein: CASSPGGDTGELFF
J gene: TRBJ1-2; CDR3 length: 14; D gene: -; V gene: TRBV7-2; CDR3 protein: CASSLYAGMYGYTF
J gene: TRBJ1-5; CDR3 length: 16; D gene: -; V gene: TRBV19; CDR3 protein: CASSRGGDVSNQPQHF
J gene: TRBJ1-3; CDR3 length: 13; D gene: -; V gene: TRBV19; CDR3 protein: CASGGASGNTIYF
J gene: TRBJ2-3; CDR3 length: 17; D gene: TRBD2; V gene: TRBV5-4; CDR3 protein: CASSFPGLAGVADTQYF
J gene: TRBJ1-2; CDR3 length: 14; D gene: -; V gene: TRBV19; CDR3 protein: CASSLKAAGYGYTF
J gene: TRBJ2-7; CDR3 length: 13; D gene: -; V gene: TRBV5-6; CDR3 protein: CASSLVDTYEQYF
J gene: TRBJ1-2; CDR3 length: 16; D gene: -; V gene: TRBV19; CDR3 protein: CASSILGGTANYGYTF
J gene: TRBJ2-1; CDR3 length: 16; D gene: TRBD2; V gene: TRBV19; CDR3 protein: CASSIIGGGVRNEQFF
J gene: TRBJ2-1; CDR3 length: 15; D gene: -; V gene: TRBV6-2/TRBV6-3; CDR3 protein: CASSYAPSMDDEQFF
J gene: TRBJ2-2; CDR3 length: 16; D gene: TRBD1; V gene: TRBV5-4; CDR3 protein: CASSPGQGQGTGELFF
J gene: TRBJ1-2; CDR3 length: 13; D gene: -; V gene: TRBV2; CDR3 protein: CATQSGGIYGYTF
J gene: TRBJ2-7; CDR3 length: 15; D gene: TRBD1; V gene: TRBV6-5; CDR3 protein: CASSSTGTGPYEQYF
J gene: TRBJ1-4; CDR3 length: 17; D gene: TRBD1; V gene: TRBV28; CDR3 protein: CASSFSPDRGWDEKLFF
J gene: TRBJ2-1; CDR3 length: 15; D gene: -; V gene: TRBV18; CDR3 protein: CASSPRTASYNEQFF
J gene: TRBJ1-2; CDR3 length: 17; D gene: -; V gene: TRBV4-3; CDR3 protein: CASSQDFSSRINYGYTF
J gene: TRBJ2-3; CDR3 length: 14; D gene: -; V gene: TRBV7-8; CDR3 protein: CASSLAVRDQPQYF
J gene: TRBJ1-2; CDR3 length: 17; D gene: -; V gene: TRBV2; CDR3 protein: CATGREIYTTGSYGYTF
J gene: TRBJ1-2; CDR3 length: 14; D gene: -; V gene: TRBV7-3; CDR3 protein: CASSPTGTNYGYTF
J gene: TRBJ1-5; CDR3 length: 13; D gene: -; V gene: TRBV19; CDR3 protein: CASSIRVNQPQHF
J gene: TRBJ1-2; CDR3 length: 16; D gene: TRBD1; V gene: TRBV3-1/TRBV3-2; CDR3 protein: CASSQVGTGKNYGYTF
J gene: TRBJ2-3; CDR3 length: 16; D gene: TRBD1; V gene: TRBV7-9; CDR3 protein: CASSQGTGSSTDTQYF
J gene: TRBJ2-7; CDR3 length: 16; D gene: TRBD1; V gene: TRBV11-2; CDR3 protein: CASSLAGTGLTYEQYF
J gene: TRBJ1-4; CDR3 length: 14; D gene: -; V gene: TRBV19; CDR3 protein: CASRRTEVIEKLFF
J gene: TRBJ1-6; CDR3 length: 16; D gene: TRBD1; V gene: TRBV10-3; CDR3 protein: CAISESRQGNNSPLHF
J gene: TRBJ2-1; CDR3 length: 17; D gene: TRBD2; V gene: TRBV6-1; CDR3 protein: CASSAPSGGTTYNEQFF
J gene: TRBJ2-5; CDR3 length: 15; D gene: TRBD1; V gene: TRBV6-5; CDR3 protein: CASSYWDRGWETQYF
J gene: TRBJ2-1; CDR3 length: 10; D gene: -; V gene: TRBV20-1; CDR3 protein: CSAALGEQFF
J gene: TRBJ1-4; CDR3 length: 14; D gene: -; V gene: TRBV21-1; CDR3 protein: CASSTGVRDEKLFF